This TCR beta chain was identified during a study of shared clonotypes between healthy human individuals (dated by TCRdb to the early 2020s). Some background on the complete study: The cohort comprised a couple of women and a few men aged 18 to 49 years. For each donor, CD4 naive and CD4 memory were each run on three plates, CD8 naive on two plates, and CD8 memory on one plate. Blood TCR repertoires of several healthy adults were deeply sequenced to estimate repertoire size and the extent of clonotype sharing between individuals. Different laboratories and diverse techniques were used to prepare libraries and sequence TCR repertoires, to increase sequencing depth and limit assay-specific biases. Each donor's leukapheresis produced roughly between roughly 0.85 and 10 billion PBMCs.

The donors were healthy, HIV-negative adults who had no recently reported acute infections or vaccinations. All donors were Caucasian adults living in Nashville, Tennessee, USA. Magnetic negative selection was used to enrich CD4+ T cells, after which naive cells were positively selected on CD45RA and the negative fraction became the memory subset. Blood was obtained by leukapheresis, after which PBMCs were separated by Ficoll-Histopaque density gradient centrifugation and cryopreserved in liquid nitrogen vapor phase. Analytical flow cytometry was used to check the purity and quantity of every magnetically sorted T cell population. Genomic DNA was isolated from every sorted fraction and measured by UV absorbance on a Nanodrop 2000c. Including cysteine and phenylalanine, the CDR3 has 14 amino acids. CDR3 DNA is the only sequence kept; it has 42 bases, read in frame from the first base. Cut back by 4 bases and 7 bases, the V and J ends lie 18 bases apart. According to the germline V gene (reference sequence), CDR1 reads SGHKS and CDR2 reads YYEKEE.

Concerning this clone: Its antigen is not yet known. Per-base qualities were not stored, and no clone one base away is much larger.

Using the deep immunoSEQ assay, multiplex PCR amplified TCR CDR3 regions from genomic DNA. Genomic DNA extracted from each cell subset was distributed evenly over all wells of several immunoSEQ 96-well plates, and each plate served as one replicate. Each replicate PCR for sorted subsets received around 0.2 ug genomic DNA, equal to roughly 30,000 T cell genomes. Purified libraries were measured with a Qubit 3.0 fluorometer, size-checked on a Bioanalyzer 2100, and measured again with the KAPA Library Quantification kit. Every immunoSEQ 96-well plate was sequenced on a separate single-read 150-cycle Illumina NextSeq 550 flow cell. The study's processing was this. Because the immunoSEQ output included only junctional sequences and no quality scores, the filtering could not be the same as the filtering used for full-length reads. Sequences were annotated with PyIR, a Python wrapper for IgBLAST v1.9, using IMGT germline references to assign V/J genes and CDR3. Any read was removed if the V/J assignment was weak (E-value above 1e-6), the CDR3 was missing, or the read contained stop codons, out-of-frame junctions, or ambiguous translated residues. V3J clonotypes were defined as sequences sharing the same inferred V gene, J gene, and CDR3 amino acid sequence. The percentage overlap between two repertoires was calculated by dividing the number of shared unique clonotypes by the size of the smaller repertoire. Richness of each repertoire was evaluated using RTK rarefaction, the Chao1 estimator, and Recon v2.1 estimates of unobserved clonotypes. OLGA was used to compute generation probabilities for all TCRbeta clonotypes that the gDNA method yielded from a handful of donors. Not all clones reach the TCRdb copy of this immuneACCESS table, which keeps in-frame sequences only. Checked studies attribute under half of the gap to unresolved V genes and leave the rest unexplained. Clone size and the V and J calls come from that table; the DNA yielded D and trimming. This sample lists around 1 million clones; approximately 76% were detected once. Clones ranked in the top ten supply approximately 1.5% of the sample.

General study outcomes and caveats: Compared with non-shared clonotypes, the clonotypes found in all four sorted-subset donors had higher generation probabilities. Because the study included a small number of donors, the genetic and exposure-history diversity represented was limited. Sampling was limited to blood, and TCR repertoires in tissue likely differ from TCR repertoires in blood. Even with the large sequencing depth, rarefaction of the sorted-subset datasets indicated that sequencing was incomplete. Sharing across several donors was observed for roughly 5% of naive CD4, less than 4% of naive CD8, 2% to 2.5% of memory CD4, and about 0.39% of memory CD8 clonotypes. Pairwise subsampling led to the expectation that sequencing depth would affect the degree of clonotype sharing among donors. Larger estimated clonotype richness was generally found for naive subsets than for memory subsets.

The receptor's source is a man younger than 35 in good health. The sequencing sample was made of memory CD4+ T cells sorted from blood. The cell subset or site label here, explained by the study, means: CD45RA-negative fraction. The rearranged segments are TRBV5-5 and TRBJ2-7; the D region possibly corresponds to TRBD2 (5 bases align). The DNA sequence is TGTGCCAGCAGCCGACTCGGGGAATCGGGAGAGCAGTACTTC. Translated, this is CASSRLGESGEQYF.